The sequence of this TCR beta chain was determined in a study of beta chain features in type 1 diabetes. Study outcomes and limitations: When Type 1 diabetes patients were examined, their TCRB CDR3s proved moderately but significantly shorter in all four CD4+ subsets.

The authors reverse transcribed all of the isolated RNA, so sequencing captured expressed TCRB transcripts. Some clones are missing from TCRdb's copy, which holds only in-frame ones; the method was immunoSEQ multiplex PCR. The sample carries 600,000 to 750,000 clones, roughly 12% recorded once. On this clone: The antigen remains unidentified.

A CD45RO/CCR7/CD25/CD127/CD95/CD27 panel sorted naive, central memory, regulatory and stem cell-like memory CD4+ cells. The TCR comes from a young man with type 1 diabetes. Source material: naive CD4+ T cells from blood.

The CDR3, as DNA: TGTGCCAGCAGCTACCGGACAGGTTTGTACGAGCAGTACTTC. Its protein is CASSYRTGLYEQYF. This chain joins TRBV7-2 and TRBJ2-7; 7 bases fit TRBD1. In germline, CDR1 is SGHTA, CDR2 FQGNSA. V was clipped by 4 bases and J by 4 bases; unmatched bases: 7. CDR3 length: 14 amino acids.